A single sample gave rise to the 23 T cell receptor beta chains below, sequenced in a study of blood T cell repertoires in COVID-19. Measured with immunoSEQ multiplex PCR; TCRdb has only the in-frame clones, and not every one. This sample yields over 200,000 clones, of which 80% to 85% are seen a single time; 27% belongs to the top ten. Sequencing was carried out using peripheral blood. These TCRs come from a man aged 35-49 years with acute or convalescent COVID-19.

This clone occurred a few times. The chain is built from TRBV14 and TRBJ2-1, with TRBD2 identical over 8 bases. Trimming cost V 6 bases and J 3 bases; bases outside gene matches: 7. Germline CDR1 and CDR2: SGHDN and FVKESK. The CDR3 runs 15 residues. DNA for the CDR3: TGTGCCAGCAGTCTCAGCGGGAGAAACTACAATGAGCAGTTCTTC. Its protein is CASSLSGRNYNEQFF.

The rearrangement joins TRBV29-1 to TRBJ2-2, with D possibly TRBD1 on 6 matching bases. Germline V gene data show CDR1 as SQVTM and CDR2 as ANQGSEA. V shed 7 bases and J shed 4 bases, with 10 bases lying between them. This CDR3 region has 12 residues. CDR3 in amino acids: CSAETGTGELFF. The CDR3 DNA reads TGCAGCGCAGAGACAGGCACCGGGGAGCTGTTTTTT.

The chain has TRBV4-1 and TRBJ1-4; weak D call: TRBD1 (6 bases). The germline V and J ends were trimmed by 0 bases and 5 bases, with 13 bases remaining between them. CDR1 is MGHRA and CDR2 is YSYEKL in the germline V gene. This CDR3 contains 16 residues. In nucleotides, the CDR3 is TGCGCCAGCAGCCAAGAAGAGCCAGGGGCAAATGAAAAACTGTTTTTT. Protein: CASSQEEPGANEKLFF.

The rearrangement links TRBV6-7 to TRBJ2-7, with 8 bases that match TRBD2. TRBV6-7 is assigned to the ORF class and has an uncertain function. The V gene end was trimmed by 10 bases and the J gene end by 0 bases; junction bases not matched to a gene: 11. The CDR3 runs 15 residues. The CDR3, as DNA: TGTGCCAATTTCCAGGCACTAGCGGCCTCCTACGAGCAGTACTTC. As protein: CANFQALAASYEQYF.

The chain links TRBV28 to TRBJ1-2; 8 nucleotides line up with TRBD1. With 4 bases clipped from V and 8 bases from J, the junction kept 9 bases outside the gene matches. This CDR3 spans 14 amino acids. Germline CDR1 and CDR2: MDHEN and SYDVKM. CDR3: CASSSTGEGFGYTF. The DNA of the CDR3 is TGTGCCAGCAGTTCGACAGGGGAAGGGTTCGGCTACACCTTC.

The chain has TRBV29-1 and TRBJ1-5, with a tentative D call TRBD1 (5 bases). Germline CDR1 SQVTM, CDR2 ANQGSEA. The germline V and J ends were trimmed by 6 bases and 7 bases, with 16 bases remaining between them. The CDR3 covers 13 residues. CDR3 sequence: CSVAPGFGQPQHF. CDR3 nucleotides: TGCAGCGTGGCCCCAGGGTTCGGCCAGCCCCAGCATTTT.

The genes are TRBV5-4 and TRBJ2-1; TRBD2 aligns across 7 bases. Germline CDR1 is SGHNT and CDR2 is YYREEE (reference sequence). The CDR3 has 14 amino acids. V trimming: 7 bases; J trimming: 5 bases; junction bases outside the gene matches: 9. CDR3 sequence (DNA): TGTGCCAGCCGCGAAGAGCTAGCGGACAATGAGCAGTTCTTC. It translates to CASREELADNEQFF.

This chain links TRBV29-1 with TRBJ2-2; 8 bases are a match to TRBD2. V trimming: 7 bases; J trimming: 2 bases; junction bases outside the gene matches: 9. This CDR3 is 15 amino acids long. CDR1 SQVTM and CDR2 ANQGSEA come from the germline V gene. The CDR3 coding sequence is TGCAGCGCCAAAAGCGGGAGTGACAACACCGGGGAGCTGTTTTTT. It yields the protein CSAKSGSDNTGELFF.

The chain combines TRBV10-3 with TRBJ2-1, with 7 bases identical to TRBD2. The CDR3 spans 16 residues. V lost 6 bases, J lost 7 bases, and 15 bases stayed unmatched. Germline V lookup: CDR1 ENHRY, CDR2 SYGVKD. DNA for the CDR3: TGTGCCATCAGCGCCTGGGGCGCGGGAGAGATTAATGAGCAGTTCTTC. Translation: CAISAWGAGEINEQFF.

The rearrangement links TRBV21-1 to TRBJ2-5; the D call TRBD2 from the table was never checked on the DNA. TRBV21-1 is reported as a pseudogene. CDR3 size: 13 residues. In DNA, the CDR3 is TGTGCCAGCAGCAAGAGCGGGTTCGAGACCCAGTACTTC. Translating gives CASSKSGFETQYF.

The V call is TRBV5-5, the J call TRBJ2-1; D is ambiguous. Trimming pared 4 bases from V and 6 bases from J, leaving 23 bases between. The CDR3 is 17 amino acids. The V gene's germline CDR1 is SGHKS and CDR2 YYEKEE (reference sequence). In DNA form, the CDR3 reads TGTGCCAGCAGCCCTAGGTTCGGCGCTTTATCTTTCAATGAGCAGTTCTTC. It translates to CASSPRFGALSFNEQFF.

J is TRBJ2-7 and V is TRBV27, with 8 bases aligning to TRBD1. The CDR3 spans 14 residues. The ends lost 5 bases at V and 2 bases at J; junction bases unmatched: 5. CDR1 is MNHEY, CDR2 SMNVEV, per germline (reference sequence). CDR3 sequence reads: CASSPQGAPYEQYF. Here the CDR3 DNA reads TGTGCCAGCAGTCCCCAGGGGGCCCCCTACGAGCAGTACTTC.

The chain combines TRBV5-4 with TRBJ2-3; the D gene is possibly TRBD1 (7 bases). CDR1 and CDR2 (germline): SGHNT, YYREEE (reference sequence). The CDR3 contains 17 residues. V was trimmed by 4 bases and J by 2 bases, leaving 20 bases between them. CDR3 loop: CASSPPGRDSSTDTQYF. The DNA of the CDR3 is TGTGCCAGCAGCCCCCCGGGGCGGGACAGCTCCACAGATACGCAGTATTTT. Full variable domain (outside the CDR3, taken from reference TRBV5-4 and TRBJ2-3): ETGVTQSPTHLIKTRGQQVTLRCSSQSGHNTVSWYQQALGQGPQFIFQYYREEENGRGNFPPRFSGLQFPNYSSELNVNALELDDSALYLCASSPPGRDSSTDTQYFGPGTRLTVL.

The V call is TRBV5-1, the J call TRBJ2-7; 9 positions agree with TRBD1. The CDR3 contains 15 residues. Germline V gene sequence: CDR1 SGHRS, CDR2 YFSETQ. Losses at the gene ends were 4 bases for V and 4 bases for J; bases not matched to a gene: 9. CDR3 amino acids: CASSPMTGQGYEQYF. The CDR3 DNA reads TGCGCCAGCAGCCCAATGACGGGACAGGGTTACGAGCAGTACTTC.

The gene calls are TRBV7-3 and TRBJ2-1, with TRBD2 identical over 9 bases. The CDR3 has 15 residues. Germline values: CDR1 SGHTA, CDR2 FQGTGA. With V trimmed by 0 bases and J by 4 bases, 1 base remained unmatched. The CDR3 DNA is TGTGCCAGCAGCTTAACGGCGGGAGGGTACAATGAGCAGTTCTTC. This gives the protein CASSLTAGGYNEQFF.

The chain combines TRBV28 with TRBJ2-3; 7 nucleotides line up with TRBD2. With V trimmed by 4 bases and J by 1 base, 5 bases remained unmatched. The CDR3 runs to 15 residues. In germline, CDR1 is MDHEN, CDR2 SYDVKM. DNA of the CDR3: TGTGCCAGCAGTTCGGCGGGAGTTCGCACAGATACGCAGTATTTT. Protein sequence: CASSSAGVRTDTQYF.

The gene calls are TRBV7-9 and TRBJ1-4; D is ambiguous. The germline CDR1 and CDR2 sequences are SEHNR and FQNEAQ (reference sequence). The ends were cut back, 3 bases at V and 8 bases at J, with 4 bases in the middle. CDR3 length equals 11 residues. CDR3 DNA: TGTGCCAGCAGCTTCTCCGAAAAACTGTTTTTT. This encodes CASSFSEKLFF.

The chain links TRBV2 to TRBJ1-1, with a weak D call TRBD1 (5 bases). The germline V and J ends were trimmed by 7 bases and 7 bases, with 13 bases remaining between them. The CDR3 runs to 12 residues. Per the germline V gene, CDR1 is SNHLY and CDR2 is FYNNEI. Written as DNA, the CDR3 is TGTGCCAGCATTAAAGGGGCCCTTGAAGCTTTCTTT. It codes for CASIKGALEAFF.

The rearrangement joins TRBV11-3 to TRBJ2-3; D might be TRBD1 (5 bases). Germline V gene lookup returns CDR1 SGHNT and CDR2 YENEEA. The CDR3 sequence is 14 residues long. The V and J ends lost 1 base and 4 bases respectively, with 9 bases between them. The CDR3 nucleotides read TGTGCCAGCAGCTTAGGGGGCTGGCCAGATACGCAGTATTTT. This encodes CASSLGGWPDTQYF. Drawing the rest from reference TRBV11-3 and TRBJ2-3, the complete variable domain is EAGVVQSPRYKIIEKKQPVAFWCNPISGHNTLYWYLQNLGQGPELLIRYENEEAVDDSQLPKDRFSAERLKGVDSTLKIQPAELGDSAVYLCASSLGGWPDTQYFGPGTRLTVL.

This sequence joins TRBV27 and TRBJ1-6; TRBD1 might be the D (6 bases). CDR1 and CDR2 from the germline V gene are MNHEY and SMNVEV (reference sequence). The V end lost 7 bases, the J end lost 11 bases, and 12 bases lay between the germline ends. The CDR3 has 12 amino acids. CDR3 nucleotides: TGTGCCAGCACTCAAGGGGGGGCACCCCTCCACTTT. It specifies CASTQGGAPLHF.

The CDR3 spells CAWSVGGTEAFF. The CDR3 nucleotides are TGTGCCTGGAGTGTGGGGGGTACTGAAGCTTTCTTT. V gene TRBV30 combines with J gene TRBJ1-1; D is possibly TRBD1 (5 bases). The V gene's germline CDR1 is GTSNPN and CDR2 SVGIG (reference sequence). With 0 bases removed from V and 5 bases from J, the gap between germline ends came to 7 bases. This CDR3 is built from 12 residues.

The chain uses TRBV5-1 and TRBJ1-3; D gene uncertain. V was clipped by 0 bases and J by 2 bases, with 3 bases between them. CDR3 size: 13 residues. Germline CDR1 SGHRS, CDR2 YFSETQ. CDR3 nucleotides: TGCGCCAGCAGCTTGGTTACTGGAAACACCATATATTTT. It specifies CASSLVTGNTIYF. The full variable domain, rest sourced from reference TRBV5-1 and TRBJ1-3, is KAGVTQTPRYLIKTRGQQVTLSCSPISGHRSVSWYQQTPGQGLQFLFEYFSETQRNKGNFPGRFSGRQFSNSRSEMNVSTLELGDSALYLCASSLVTGNTIYFGEGSWLTVV.

This chain connects TRBV3-1 (or the pseudogene TRBV3-2) to TRBJ2-1; TRBD2 agrees at 7 bases. V gave up 0 bases and J gave up 1 base; unmatched junction bases: 15. This CDR3 contains 20 residues. The germline V gene has CDR1 LGHDT and CDR2 YNNKEL (reference sequence). This CDR3 is CASSQDLLFWERGSYNEQFF. CDR3 nucleotide sequence: TGTGCCAGCAGCCAAGATCTCCTTTTTTGGGAGCGGGGATCCTACAATGAGCAGTTCTTC.